The next 14 T cell receptor beta chains were all read from a single sample in a study of shared T cell receptors in the human thymus. The assay was immunoSEQ multiplex PCR, and TCRdb's table has in-frame clones only and misses some. The table has some 400,000 clones, 95% seen once. Sequenced: thymocytes. All receptors derive from a human donor.

The chain links TRBV6-5 to TRBJ2-5, with D maybe TRBD1 (6 bases). CDR3 length: 11 amino acids. V was shortened by 7 bases and J by 4 bases, with 7 bases between the two germline ends. Germline V lookup: CDR1 MNHEY, CDR2 SVGAGI. CDR3 bases: TGTGCCAGCATACAGGGAGAGACCCAGTACTTC. This encodes CASIQGETQYF.

The chain employs TRBV7-2 and TRBJ2-3; 15 nucleotides match TRBD2. The V gene end was trimmed by 5 bases and the J gene end by 6 bases; junction bases not matched to a gene: 9. The CDR3 sequence is 17 residues long. Germline V lookup: CDR1 SGHTA, CDR2 FQGNSA. The CDR3 region has the DNA TGTGCCAGCAGCCCCGGGACTAGCGGGAGGTCTCCGGATACGCAGTATTTT. Translation gives CASSPGTSGRSPDTQYF.

V gene TRBV7-9 combines with J gene TRBJ1-5; D not certain. This CDR3 region has 14 residues. V dropped 5 bases and J dropped 1 base, with 9 bases sitting between them. CDR1 and CDR2 from the germline V gene are SEHNR and FQNEAQ (reference sequence). The CDR3 loop is CASSPPGSNQPQHF. As DNA, the CDR3 is TGTGCCAGCAGCCCCCCGGGGAGCAATCAGCCCCAGCATTTT.

The rearrangement uses TRBV4-1 and TRBJ2-1; TRBD2 agrees at 16 bases. The CDR3 runs to 18 residues. Germline CDR1 MGHRA, CDR2 YSYEKL. J was trimmed by 7 bases and V by 0 bases; bases with no gene match: 6. CDR3 in DNA: TGCGCCAGCAGCCAAGATGGGACTAGCGGGAGGGGGGCAAATGAGCAGTTCTTC. Translated, it gives CASSQDGTSGRGANEQFF.

The rearrangement links TRBV7-3 to TRBJ2-1, with D maybe TRBD2 (5 bases). Trimming cost V 5 bases and J 0 bases, with 20 bases left between them. The CDR3 loop spans 18 amino acids. From germline, CDR1 is SGHTA and CDR2 FQGTGA. The CDR3 region is CASSKKKASQSSYNEQFF. CDR3 DNA: TGTGCCAGCAGCAAAAAAAAGGCTAGCCAGAGCTCCTACAATGAGCAGTTCTTC.

This chain links TRBV6-5 with TRBJ1-1; D perhaps matches TRBD1 (5 bases). The CDR3 contains 15 residues. Germline lookup yields CDR1 MNHEY and CDR2 SVGAGI. V was shortened by 2 bases and J by 3 bases, with 13 bases between the two germline ends. The CDR3 sequence: CASSYPGTGHTEAFF. In nucleotides, the CDR3 is TGTGCCAGCAGTTACCCGGGGACCGGGCACACTGAAGCTTTCTTT.

V and J are TRBV12-5 and TRBJ2-2; 9 bases line up with TRBD1. Germline CDR1 and CDR2: LGHNT and FRNRAP. The CDR3 totals 17 residues. After removal of 0 bases from V and 3 bases from J, the junction contained 5 bases not matched to a gene. CDR3 nucleotides: TGTGCTAGTGGTTTGGTAACAGGGGGCGAGGACACCGGGGAGCTGTTTTTT. This gives the protein CASGLVTGGEDTGELFF.

The V call is TRBV27, the J call TRBJ2-7, with 9 bases aligning to TRBD2. The J segment lost 2 bases and the V segment lost 6 bases, leaving 17 bases of the junction unmatched. Germline lookup yields CDR1 MNHEY and CDR2 SMNVEV (reference sequence). There are 18 residues in the CDR3. Here the CDR3 reads CASSFPPGLAGTTYEQYF. The CDR3, as DNA: TGTGCCAGCAGCTTCCCCCCAGGGCTAGCGGGAACTACCTACGAGCAGTACTTC.

The chain combines TRBV4-1 with TRBJ2-5, with D perhaps assigned TRBD1 or TRBD2 (6 bases each). The V end lost 0 bases, the J end lost 1 base, and 18 bases lay between the germline ends. In germline, CDR1 is MGHRA, CDR2 YSYEKL. This CDR3 comprises 18 residues. As DNA, the CDR3 is TGCGCCAGCAGCCAAGATCGGGGGCAGGTCCCCCGCCAAGAGACCCAGTACTTC. Amino acids: CASSQDRGQVPRQETQYF.

This clone was detected once. The V gene is TRBV9, the J gene TRBJ2-1; 14 bases are shared with TRBD2. J lost 6 bases, V lost 0 bases, and 17 bases had no gene match. Germline V gene sequence: CDR1 SGDLS, CDR2 YYNGEE. CDR3 length equals 21 residues. The CDR3 region is CASSVEAVGLAGERGVNEQFF. DNA of the CDR3: TGTGCCAGCAGCGTAGAGGCGGTGGGACTAGCGGGAGAGCGGGGCGTCAATGAGCAGTTCTTC.

This chain connects TRBV13 to TRBJ2-7; perhaps TRBD2 as D (6 bases). CDR3 size: 14 residues. Trimming removed 5 bases from V and 2 bases from J, with 13 bases in between. Per the germline V gene, CDR1 is PRHDT and CDR2 is FYEKMQ (reference sequence). The CDR3: CASSLTRSTYEQYF. CDR3 nucleotides: TGTGCCAGCAGCCTGACTAGATCCACCTACGAGCAGTACTTC.

DNA for the CDR3: TGTGCCAGCAGCTTAGCGCTCAGGTCAGCAGACCCTAACTATGGCTACACCTTC. Translation: CASSLALRSADPNYGYTF. The chain joins TRBV7-9 to TRBJ1-2; D ambiguous. In germline, CDR1 is SEHNR, CDR2 FQNEAQ (reference sequence). CDR3 length: 18 residues. V lost 0 bases, J lost 0 bases, and 17 bases lay in between.

The chain carries TRBV6-1 and TRBJ2-7, with TRBD2 matching 10 bases. This CDR3 spans 15 amino acids. J was trimmed by 5 bases and V by 6 bases; bases with no gene match: 10. From germline, CDR1 is MNHNS and CDR2 SASEGT. CDR3 sequence reads: CASRMVTSGRHEQYF. CDR3 DNA: TGTGCCAGCAGGATGGTGACTAGCGGGCGCCACGAGCAGTACTTC.

The chain uses TRBV7-2 and TRBJ2-1; 12 nucleotides line up with TRBD2. V trimming: 5 bases; J trimming: 4 bases; junction bases outside the gene matches: 3. The CDR3 runs to 15 residues. From germline, CDR1 is SGHTA and CDR2 FQGNSA. CDR3 amino acids: CASSPGLAGYNEQFF. The DNA of the CDR3 is TGTGCCAGCAGCCCAGGACTAGCGGGATACAATGAGCAGTTCTTC.